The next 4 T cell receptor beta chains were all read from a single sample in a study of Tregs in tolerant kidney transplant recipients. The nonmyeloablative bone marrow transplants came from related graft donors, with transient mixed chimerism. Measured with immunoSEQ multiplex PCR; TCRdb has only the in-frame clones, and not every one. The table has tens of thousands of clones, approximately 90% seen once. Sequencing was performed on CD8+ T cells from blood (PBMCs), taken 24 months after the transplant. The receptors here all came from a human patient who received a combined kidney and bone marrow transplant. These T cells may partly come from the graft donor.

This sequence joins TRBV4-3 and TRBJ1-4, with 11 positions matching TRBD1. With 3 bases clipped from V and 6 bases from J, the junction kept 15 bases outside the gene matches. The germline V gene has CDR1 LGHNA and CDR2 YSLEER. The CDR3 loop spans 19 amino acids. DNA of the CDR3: TGCGCCAGCAGCCAGTCCGGACAGGGGGCGATTCGGATGTATGAAAAACTGTTTTTT. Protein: CASSQSGQGAIRMYEKLFF.

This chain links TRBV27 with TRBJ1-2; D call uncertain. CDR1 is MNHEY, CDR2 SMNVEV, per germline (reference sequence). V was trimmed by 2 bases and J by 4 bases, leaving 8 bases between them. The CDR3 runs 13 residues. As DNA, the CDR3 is TGTGCCAGCAGTTTACGGGGTATCTATGGCTACACCTTC. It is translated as CASSLRGIYGYTF.

The CDR3 sequence: CASSLSLKGLNEETQYF. The DNA for the CDR3 is TGTGCCAGCAGCTTGAGTCTCAAGGGGCTGAACGAAGAGACCCAGTACTTC. The chain has TRBV5-6 and TRBJ2-5; D may be TRBD1 (5 bases). The V end lost 1 base, the J end lost 3 bases, and 19 bases lay between the germline ends. The germline gives CDR1 SGHDT, CDR2 YYEEEE. CDR3 length: 17 residues.

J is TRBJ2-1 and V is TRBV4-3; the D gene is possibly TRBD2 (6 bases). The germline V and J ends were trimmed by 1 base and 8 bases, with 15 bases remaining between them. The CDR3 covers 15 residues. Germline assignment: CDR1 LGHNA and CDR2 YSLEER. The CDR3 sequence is CASSQAPVSGDEQFF. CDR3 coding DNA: TGCGCCAGCAGCCAAGCCCCAGTTAGCGGAGATGAGCAGTTCTTC.